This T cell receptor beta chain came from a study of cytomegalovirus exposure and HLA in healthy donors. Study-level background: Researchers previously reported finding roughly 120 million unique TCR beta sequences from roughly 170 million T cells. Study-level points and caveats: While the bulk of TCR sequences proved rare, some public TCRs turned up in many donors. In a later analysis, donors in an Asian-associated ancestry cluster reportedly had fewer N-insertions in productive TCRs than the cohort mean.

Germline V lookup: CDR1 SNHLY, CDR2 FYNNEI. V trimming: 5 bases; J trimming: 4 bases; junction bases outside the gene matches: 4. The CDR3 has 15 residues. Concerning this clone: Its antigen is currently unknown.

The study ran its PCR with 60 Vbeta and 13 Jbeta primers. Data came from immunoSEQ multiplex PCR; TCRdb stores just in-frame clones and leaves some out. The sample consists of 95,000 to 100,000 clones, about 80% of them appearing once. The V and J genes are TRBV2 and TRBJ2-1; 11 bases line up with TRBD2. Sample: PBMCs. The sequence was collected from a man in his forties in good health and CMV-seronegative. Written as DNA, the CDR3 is TGTGCCAGCAGTTGGGGGACTAGCGGTTACAATGAGCAGTTCTTC. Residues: CASSWGTSGYNEQFF. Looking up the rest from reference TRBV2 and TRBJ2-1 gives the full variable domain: EPEVTQTPSHQVTQMGQEVILRCVPISNHLYFYWYRQILGQKVEFLVSFYNNEISEKSEIFDDQFSVERPDGSNFTLKIRSTKLEDSAMYFCASSWGTSGYNEQFFGPGTRLTVL.